The clone carrying this T cell receptor beta chain was seen just once. Its antigen is still unknown. The sample is drawn from a study of siplizumab effects on memory and regulatory T cells. Findings and caveats of the study: About 80-96% of proliferating CD4+ or CD8+ clones had no assignable naive or memory phenotype. The drug siplizumab significantly decreased the alloreactive sequences that could be traced to unstimulated CD4+ memory cells.

V lost 5 bases to trimming and J lost 10 bases; unmatched junction nucleotides: 6. Germline CDR1 SGHRS, CDR2 YFSETQ. The CDR3 sequence is 14 residues long. In each sample, 85,000 to 100,000 TCR templates were assayed. The assay was immunoSEQ multiplex PCR, and TCRdb's table has in-frame clones only and misses some. Of about 69,000 clones in the sample, 80% to 90% were seen once. V is TRBV5-1 and J is TRBJ2-1, with 13 nucleotides matching TRBD2. The TCR was taken from a human donor in good health. Sequencing was done on a sample of Tregs sorted from blood. The DNA of the CDR3 is TGCGCCAGCAGTACCGGGACTAGCGGGATAGAGCAGTTCTTC. Amino acids: CASSTGTSGIEQFF.